This TCR beta chain stems from a study of blood T cell repertoires in COVID-19. Turning to the study itself: COVID-19 samples collected from the United States, Italy and Spain covered acute and convalescent phases.

In the source study's methods: Reference gene primer amplification gave estimated nucleated cell counts. Here immunoSEQ multiplex PCR was the method, and the copy in TCRdb shows in-frame clones only, minus some. The V and J calls and the clone size are those of that table, but D and trimming were determined from the DNA. The sample lists some 180,000 clones; 70% to 85% were seen once. V was cut by 0 bases and J by 8 bases, with 15 bases left in between. This CDR3 spans 15 amino acids. Germline V gene lookup returns CDR1 SGHDT and CDR2 YYEEEE. The chain joins TRBV5-6 to TRBJ2-4; D is uncertain. This TCR derives from a human donor in a cohort sampled during active COVID-19. The sequenced sample was peripheral blood. The CDR3, as DNA: TGTGCCAGCAGCTTGGCCGCGTTGGGCCTGGACATTCAGTACTTC. Its protein product is CASSLAALGLDIQYF.